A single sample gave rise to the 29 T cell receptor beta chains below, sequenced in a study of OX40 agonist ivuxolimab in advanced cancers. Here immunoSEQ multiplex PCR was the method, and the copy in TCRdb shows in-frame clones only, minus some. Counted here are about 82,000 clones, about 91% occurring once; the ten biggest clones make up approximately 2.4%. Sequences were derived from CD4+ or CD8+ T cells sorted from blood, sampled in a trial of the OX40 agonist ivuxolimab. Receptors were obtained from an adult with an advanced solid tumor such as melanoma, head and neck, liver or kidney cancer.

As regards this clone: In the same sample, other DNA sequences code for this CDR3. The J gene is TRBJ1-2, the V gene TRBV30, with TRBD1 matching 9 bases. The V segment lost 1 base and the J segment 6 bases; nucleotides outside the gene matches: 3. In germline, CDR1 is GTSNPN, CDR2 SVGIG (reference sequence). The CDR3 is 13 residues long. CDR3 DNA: TGTGCCTGGAGTGCACAGGGGGCGGATGGCTACACCTTC. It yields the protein CAWSAQGADGYTF.

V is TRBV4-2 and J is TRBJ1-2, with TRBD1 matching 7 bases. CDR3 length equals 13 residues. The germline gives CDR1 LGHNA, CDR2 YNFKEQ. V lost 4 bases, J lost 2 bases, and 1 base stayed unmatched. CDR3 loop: CASSPGQNYGYTF. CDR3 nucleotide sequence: TGTGCCAGCAGCCCGGGACAGAACTATGGCTACACCTTC.

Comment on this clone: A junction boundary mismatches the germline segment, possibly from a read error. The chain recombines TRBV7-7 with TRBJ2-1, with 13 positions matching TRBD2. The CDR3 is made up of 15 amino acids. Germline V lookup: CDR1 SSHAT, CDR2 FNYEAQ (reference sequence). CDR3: CASSAGLAGINEQFF. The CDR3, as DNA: TGTGCTAGCAGCGCGGGACTAGCGGGGATCAATGAGCAGTTCTTC.

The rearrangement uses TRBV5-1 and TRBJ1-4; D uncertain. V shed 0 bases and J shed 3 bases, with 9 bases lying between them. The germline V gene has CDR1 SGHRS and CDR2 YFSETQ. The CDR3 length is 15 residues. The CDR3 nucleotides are TGCGCCAGCAGCTTGGCGGGAATGTCTAATGAAAAACTGTTTTTT. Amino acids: CASSLAGMSNEKLFF.

CDR3 sequence: CASSVRDRGQYGYTF. In DNA form, the CDR3 reads TGTGCCAGCAGCGTAAGGGACAGGGGGCAATATGGCTACACCTTC. J is TRBJ1-2 and V is TRBV9; TRBD1 matches 12 bases. The CDR3 contains 15 residues. Germline CDR1 and CDR2: SGDLS and YYNGEE. Trimming cost V 1 base and J 5 bases; bases outside gene matches: 3.

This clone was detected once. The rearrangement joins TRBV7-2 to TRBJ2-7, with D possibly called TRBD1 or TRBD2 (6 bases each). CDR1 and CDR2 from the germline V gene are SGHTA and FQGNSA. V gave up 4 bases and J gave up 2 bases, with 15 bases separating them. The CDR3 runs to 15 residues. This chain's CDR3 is CASSSGGTPAYEQYF. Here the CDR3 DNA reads TGTGCCAGCAGCTCAGGCGGGACACCTGCCTACGAGCAGTACTTC.

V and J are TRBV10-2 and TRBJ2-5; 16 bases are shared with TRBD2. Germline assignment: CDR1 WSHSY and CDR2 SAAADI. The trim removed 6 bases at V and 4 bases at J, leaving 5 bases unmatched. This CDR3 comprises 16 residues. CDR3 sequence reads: CASRGLAGGPGETQYF. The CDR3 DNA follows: TGCGCCAGCAGGGGACTAGCGGGAGGGCCGGGAGAGACCCAGTACTTC.

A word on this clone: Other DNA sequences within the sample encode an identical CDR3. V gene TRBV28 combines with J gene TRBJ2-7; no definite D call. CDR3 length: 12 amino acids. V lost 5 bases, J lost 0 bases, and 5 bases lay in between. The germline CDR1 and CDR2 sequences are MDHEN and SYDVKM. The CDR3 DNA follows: TGTGCCAGCAGTCGTACCTCCTACGAGCAGTACTTC. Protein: CASSRTSYEQYF. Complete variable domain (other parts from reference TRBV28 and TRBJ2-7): DVKVTQSSRYLVKRTGEKVFLECVQDMDHENMFWYRQDPGLGLRLIYFSYDVKMKEKGDIPEGYSVSREKKERFSLILESASTNQTSMYLCASSRTSYEQYFGPGTRLTVT.

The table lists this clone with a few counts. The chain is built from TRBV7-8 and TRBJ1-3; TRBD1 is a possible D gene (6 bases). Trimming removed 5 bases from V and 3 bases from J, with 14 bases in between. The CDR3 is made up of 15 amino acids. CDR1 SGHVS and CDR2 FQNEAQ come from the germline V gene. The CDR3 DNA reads TGTGCCAGCAGCCTCCAGGGGATGGGTGGAAACACCATATATTTT. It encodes CASSLQGMGGNTIYF.

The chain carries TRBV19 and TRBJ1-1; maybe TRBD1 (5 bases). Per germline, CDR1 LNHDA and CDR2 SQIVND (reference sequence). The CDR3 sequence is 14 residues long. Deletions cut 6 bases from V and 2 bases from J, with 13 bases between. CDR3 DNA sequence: TGTGCCAGTAGGCGGGACCCACCAAACACTGAAGCTTTCTTT. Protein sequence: CASRRDPPNTEAFF.

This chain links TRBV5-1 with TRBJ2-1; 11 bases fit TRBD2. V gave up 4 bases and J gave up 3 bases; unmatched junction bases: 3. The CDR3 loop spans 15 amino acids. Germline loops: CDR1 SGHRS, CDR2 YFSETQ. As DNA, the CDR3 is TGCGCCAGCAGCGTGCTAGCGGGAGGCTACAATGAGCAGTTCTTC. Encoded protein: CASSVLAGGYNEQFF. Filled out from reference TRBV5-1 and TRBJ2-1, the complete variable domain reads KAGVTQTPRYLIKTRGQQVTLSCSPISGHRSVSWYQQTPGQGLQFLFEYFSETQRNKGNFPGRFSGRQFSNSRSEMNVSTLELGDSALYLCASSVLAGGYNEQFFGPGTRLTVL.

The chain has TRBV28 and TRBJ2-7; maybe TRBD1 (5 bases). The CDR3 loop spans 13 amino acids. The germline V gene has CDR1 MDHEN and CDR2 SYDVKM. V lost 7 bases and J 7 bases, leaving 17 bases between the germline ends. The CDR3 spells CASTPPGPREQYF. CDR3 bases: TGTGCCAGCACCCCGCCAGGGCCTAGGGAGCAGTACTTC.

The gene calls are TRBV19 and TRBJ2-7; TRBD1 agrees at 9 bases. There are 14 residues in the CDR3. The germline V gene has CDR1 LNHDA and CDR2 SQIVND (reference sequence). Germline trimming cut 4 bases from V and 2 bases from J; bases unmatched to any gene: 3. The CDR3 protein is CASSRDRATYEQYF. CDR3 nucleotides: TGTGCCAGTAGTAGGGACAGGGCCACCTACGAGCAGTACTTC.

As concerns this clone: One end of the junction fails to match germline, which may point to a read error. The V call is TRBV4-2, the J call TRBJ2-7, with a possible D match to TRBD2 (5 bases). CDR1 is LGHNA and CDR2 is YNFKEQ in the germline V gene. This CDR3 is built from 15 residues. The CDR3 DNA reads TGTGCCAGCAGCCAAACACTAGGTTCTTCCTCCGAGCAGTACTTC. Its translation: CASSQTLGSSSEQYF.

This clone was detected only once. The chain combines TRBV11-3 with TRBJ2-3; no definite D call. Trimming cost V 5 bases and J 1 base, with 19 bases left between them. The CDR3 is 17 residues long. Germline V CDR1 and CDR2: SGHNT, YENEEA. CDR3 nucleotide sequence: TGTGCCAGCAGCCCCCTCTCCTTAACTCGCCGCACAGATACGCAGTATTTT. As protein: CASSPLSLTRRTDTQYF.

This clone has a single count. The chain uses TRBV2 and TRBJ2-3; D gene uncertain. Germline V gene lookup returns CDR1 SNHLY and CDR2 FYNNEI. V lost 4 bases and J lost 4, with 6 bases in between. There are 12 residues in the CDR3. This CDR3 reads CASSGLPDTQYF. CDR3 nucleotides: TGTGCCAGCAGTGGGTTGCCAGATACGCAGTATTTT.

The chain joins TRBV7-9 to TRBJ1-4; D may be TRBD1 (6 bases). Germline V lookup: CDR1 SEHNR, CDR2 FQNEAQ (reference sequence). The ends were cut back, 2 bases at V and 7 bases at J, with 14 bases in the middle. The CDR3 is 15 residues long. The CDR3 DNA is TGTGCCAGCAGCTTATTCGTCACGACAGGTGAAAAACTGTTTTTT. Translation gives CASSLFVTTGEKLFF. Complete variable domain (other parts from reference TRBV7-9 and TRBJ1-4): DTGVSQNPRHKITKRGQNVTFRCDPISEHNRLYWYRQTLGQGPEFLTYFQNEAQLEKSRLLSDRFSAERPKGSFSTLEIQRTEQGDSAMYLCASSLFVTTGEKLFFGSGTQLSVL.

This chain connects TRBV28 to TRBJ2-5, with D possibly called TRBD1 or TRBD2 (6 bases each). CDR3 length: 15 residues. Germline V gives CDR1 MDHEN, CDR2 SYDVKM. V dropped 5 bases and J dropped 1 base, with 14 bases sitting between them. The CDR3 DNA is TGTGCCAGCAGTCCCCTTAGGGGGGCCCAAGAGACCCAGTACTTC. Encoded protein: CASSPLRGAQETQYF.

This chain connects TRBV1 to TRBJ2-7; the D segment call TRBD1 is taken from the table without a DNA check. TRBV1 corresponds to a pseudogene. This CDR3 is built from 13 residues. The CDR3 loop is CTSRWPGGNEQYF. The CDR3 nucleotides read TGCACCAGCAGATGGCCAGGGGGGAACGAGCAGTACTTC.

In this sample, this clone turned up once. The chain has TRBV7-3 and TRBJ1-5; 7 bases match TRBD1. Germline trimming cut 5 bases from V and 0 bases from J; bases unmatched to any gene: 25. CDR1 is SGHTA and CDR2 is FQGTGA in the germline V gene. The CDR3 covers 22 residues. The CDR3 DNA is TGTGCCAGCAGCCACCCCAAGGGGCAGGGGGACGTACCAGAATATAGCAATCAGCCCCAGCATTTT. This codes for CASSHPKGQGDVPEYSNQPQHF.

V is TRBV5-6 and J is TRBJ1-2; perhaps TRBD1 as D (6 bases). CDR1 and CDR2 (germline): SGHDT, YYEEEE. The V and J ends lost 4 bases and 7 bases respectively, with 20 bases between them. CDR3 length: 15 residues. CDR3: CASSPRTARSTGYTF. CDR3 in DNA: TGTGCCAGCAGCCCCAGGACAGCAAGGTCTACTGGCTACACCTTC. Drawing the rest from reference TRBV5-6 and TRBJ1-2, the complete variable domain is DAGVTQSPTHLIKTRGQQVTLRCSPKSGHDTVSWYQQALGQGPQFIFQYYEEEERQRGNFPDRFSGHQFPNYSSELNVNALLLGDSALYLCASSPRTARSTGYTFGSGTRLTVV.

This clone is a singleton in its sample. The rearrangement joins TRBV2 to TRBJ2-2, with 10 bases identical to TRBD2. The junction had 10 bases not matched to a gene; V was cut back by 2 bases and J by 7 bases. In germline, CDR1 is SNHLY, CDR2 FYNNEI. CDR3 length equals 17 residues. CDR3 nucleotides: TGTGCCAGCAGTGAAAATCGGCTAGCGGGAGCGAACGGGGAGCTGTTTTTT. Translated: CASSENRLAGANGELFF.

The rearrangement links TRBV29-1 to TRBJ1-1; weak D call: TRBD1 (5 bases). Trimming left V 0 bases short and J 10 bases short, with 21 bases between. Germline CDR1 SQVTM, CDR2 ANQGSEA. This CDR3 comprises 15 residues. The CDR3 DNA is TGCAGCGTTGAAGATCCCTGGGGGACCGGGGTGAGAGCTTTCTTT. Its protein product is CSVEDPWGTGVRAFF.

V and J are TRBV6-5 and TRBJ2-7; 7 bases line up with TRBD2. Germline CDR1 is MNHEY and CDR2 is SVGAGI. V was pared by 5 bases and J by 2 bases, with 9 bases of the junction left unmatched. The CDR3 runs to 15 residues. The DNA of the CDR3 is TGTGCCAGCAGTCAATGGGGGGGGTTTCCCTACGAGCAGTACTTC. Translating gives CASSQWGGFPYEQYF.

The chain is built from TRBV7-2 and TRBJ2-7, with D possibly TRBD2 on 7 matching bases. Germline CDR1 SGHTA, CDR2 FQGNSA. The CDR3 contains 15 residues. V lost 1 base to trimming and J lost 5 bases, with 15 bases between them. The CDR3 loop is CASSLGGGGANEQYF. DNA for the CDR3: TGTGCCAGCAGCTTAGGGGGAGGGGGAGCCAACGAGCAGTACTTC.

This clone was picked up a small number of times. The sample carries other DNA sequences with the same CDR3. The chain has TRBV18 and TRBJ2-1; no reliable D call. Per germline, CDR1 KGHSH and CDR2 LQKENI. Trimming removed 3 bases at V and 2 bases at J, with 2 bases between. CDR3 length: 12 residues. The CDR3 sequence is CASSPPYNEQFF. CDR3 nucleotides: TGTGCCAGCTCACCGCCCTACAATGAGCAGTTCTTC.

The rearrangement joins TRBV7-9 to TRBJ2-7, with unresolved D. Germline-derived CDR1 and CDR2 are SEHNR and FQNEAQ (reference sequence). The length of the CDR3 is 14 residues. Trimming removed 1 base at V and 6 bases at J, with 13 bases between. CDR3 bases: TGTGCCAGCAGCTTAGAACGGGTACCGGGCGAGCAGTACTTC. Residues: CASSLERVPGEQYF.

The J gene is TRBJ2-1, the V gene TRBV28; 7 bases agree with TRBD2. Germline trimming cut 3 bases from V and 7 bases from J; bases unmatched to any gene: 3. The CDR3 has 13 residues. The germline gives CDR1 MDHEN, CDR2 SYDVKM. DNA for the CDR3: TGTGCCAGCAGTTTCGGGGGAGGGAATGAGCAGTTCTTC. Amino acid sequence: CASSFGGGNEQFF. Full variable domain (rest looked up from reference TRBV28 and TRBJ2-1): DVKVTQSSRYLVKRTGEKVFLECVQDMDHENMFWYRQDPGLGLRLIYFSYDVKMKEKGDIPEGYSVSREKKERFSLILESASTNQTSMYLCASSFGGGNEQFFGPGTRLTVL.

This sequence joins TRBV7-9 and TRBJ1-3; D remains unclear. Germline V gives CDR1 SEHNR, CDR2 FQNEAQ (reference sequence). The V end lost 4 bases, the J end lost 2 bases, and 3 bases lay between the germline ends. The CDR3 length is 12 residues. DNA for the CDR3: TGTGCCAGCAGCTCTGCTGGAAACACCATATATTTT. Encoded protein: CASSSAGNTIYF. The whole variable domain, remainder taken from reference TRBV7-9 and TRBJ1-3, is DTGVSQNPRHKITKRGQNVTFRCDPISEHNRLYWYRQTLGQGPEFLTYFQNEAQLEKSRLLSDRFSAERPKGSFSTLEIQRTEQGDSAMYLCASSSAGNTIYFGEGSWLTVV.